This paragraph covers one T cell receptor beta chain sequence. Its antigen is unknown. No base quality information exists; no much larger clone differs at one position. The data belong to a study of immune cell composition in non-small cell lung cancer (dated by TCRdb to the late 2010s). Looking at the study overall: Histologic subtype was assigned using H&E plus p63, CK5, Napsin A and TTF-1 immunohistochemistry, mainly lung adenocarcinoma or squamous cell carcinoma. TCR-beta sequencing (Adaptive Biotechnologies) was performed on 34 paired NSCLC tumour and non-adjacent lung specimens plus 26 tumour-only specimens. In supplementary cohort #1, which comprised 10 lung adenocarcinoma cases, paired tumour/lung TCR-beta sequencing was performed and TIL populations were generated so that tumour reactivity could be assessed. Several tumour specimens with TCR-beta data were rare histological subtypes and were excluded from the subtype comparisons. Findings and caveats that apply to the study as a whole: The reactivity cohort was only roughly nine cases, and tumour-reactive clones were not shown to share sequences with the dominant in vivo tumour-associated clones. In 10 to 11 adenocarcinoma cases, maximal tumour-associated clone frequency correlated strongly with TIL tumour reactivity, whereas overall clonality did not. Tumour-associated clones >0.5% occurred in nearly half of NSCLC cases: about 33% of adenocarcinomas versus 75% of squamous carcinomas. Smoking pack-years did not significantly correlate with tumour TCR-beta clonality.

Normal lung samples came from the same patient and consisted of non-adjacent lung tissue collected as far from the tumour as possible, at a distance of at least 3 cm. Genomic DNA was isolated with the QIAamp DNA kit from frozen aliquots of single-cell suspensions that had not been sorted. Tissues arrived within 2 hours of resection and were immediately processed into single-cell suspensions. Tissue was mechanically dissociated and enzymatically digested with DNase I, collagenase I and hyaluronidase for 25 to 30 minutes at 37 °C, then filtered and RBC-lysed. A two-step multiplex PCR amplified TCR-beta CDR3 regions from genomic DNA, and the second step of the PCR added Illumina-compatible adaptors. TCR-beta immunosequencing was carried out on an Illumina platform through the commercial immunoSEQ service. The authors' analysis ran thus. Two measures summarised the repertoires: productive clonality, and Top 10 Clones, meaning the percentage of T-cell templates coming from the ten most frequent sequences. Values of productive clonality ranged from 0 to 1, with a monoclonal population indicated by a value of 1. Tumour-associated clones, identified using log10 scatter plots, were defined as sequences that made up at least 0.1% of tumour T-cell templates and were not found in the matched non-adjacent lung. Student's t-tests were used for two-group comparisons, ANOVA was used for stages, and linear regression was used for relationships, with analyses conducted in GraphPad Prism7 and R. Not all clones reach the TCRdb copy of this immuneACCESS table, which keeps in-frame sequences only. Checked studies attribute under half of the gap to unresolved V genes and leave the rest unexplained. That table furnishes V, J and clone size, whereas the DNA furnished D and trimming. The sample profile shows about 1,700 clones; 79% of them were found once. About 10% of the sample goes to the ten largest clones.

Sequences SGDLS (CDR1) and YYNGEE (CDR2) are obtained from the germline V gene. The CDR3 has 16 amino acids, counting the end cysteine and phenylalanine. CDR3 DNA is the only sequence kept; it has 48 bases, read in frame from the first base. Germline trimming: 3 bases from V, 2 bases from J; junction bases outside gene matches: 5. This receptor was obtained from a human donor with non-small cell lung cancer. Input material: non-adjacent lung tissue. This chain is built from TRBV9 and TRBJ2-1, and 10 junction bases match TRBD2. CDR3 sequence: CASSGDSGGTYNEQFF. The sequenced DNA: TGTGCCAGCAGCGGCGATAGCGGGGGGACCTACAATGAGCAGTTCTTC.